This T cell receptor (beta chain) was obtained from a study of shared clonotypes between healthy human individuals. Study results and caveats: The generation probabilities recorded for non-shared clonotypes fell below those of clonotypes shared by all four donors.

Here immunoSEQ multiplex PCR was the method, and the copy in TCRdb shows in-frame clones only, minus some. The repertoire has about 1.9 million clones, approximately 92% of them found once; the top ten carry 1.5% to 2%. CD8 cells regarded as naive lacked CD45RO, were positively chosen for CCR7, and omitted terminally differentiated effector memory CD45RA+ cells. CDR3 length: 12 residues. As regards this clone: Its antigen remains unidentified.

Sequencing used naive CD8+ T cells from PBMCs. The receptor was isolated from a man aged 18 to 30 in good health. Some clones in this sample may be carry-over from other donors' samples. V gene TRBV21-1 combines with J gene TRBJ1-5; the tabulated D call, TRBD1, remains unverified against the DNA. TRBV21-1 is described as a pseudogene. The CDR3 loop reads CASSHRDWPQHF. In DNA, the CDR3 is TGTGCCAGCAGCCACAGGGATTGGCCCCAGCATTTT.